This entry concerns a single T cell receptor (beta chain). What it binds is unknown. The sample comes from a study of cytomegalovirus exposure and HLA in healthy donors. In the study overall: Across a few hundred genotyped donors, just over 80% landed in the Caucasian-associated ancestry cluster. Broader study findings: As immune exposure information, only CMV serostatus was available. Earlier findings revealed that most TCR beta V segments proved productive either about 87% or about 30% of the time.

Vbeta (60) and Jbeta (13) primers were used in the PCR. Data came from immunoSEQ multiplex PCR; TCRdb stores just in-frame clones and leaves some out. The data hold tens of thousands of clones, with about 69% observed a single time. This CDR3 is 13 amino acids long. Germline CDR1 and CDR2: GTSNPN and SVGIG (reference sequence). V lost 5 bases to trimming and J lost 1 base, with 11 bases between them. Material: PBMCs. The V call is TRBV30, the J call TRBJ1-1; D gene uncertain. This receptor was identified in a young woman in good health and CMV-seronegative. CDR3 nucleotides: TGTGCCTGGGCATACAGTGCGAACACTGAAGCTTTCTTT. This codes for CAWAYSANTEAFF.